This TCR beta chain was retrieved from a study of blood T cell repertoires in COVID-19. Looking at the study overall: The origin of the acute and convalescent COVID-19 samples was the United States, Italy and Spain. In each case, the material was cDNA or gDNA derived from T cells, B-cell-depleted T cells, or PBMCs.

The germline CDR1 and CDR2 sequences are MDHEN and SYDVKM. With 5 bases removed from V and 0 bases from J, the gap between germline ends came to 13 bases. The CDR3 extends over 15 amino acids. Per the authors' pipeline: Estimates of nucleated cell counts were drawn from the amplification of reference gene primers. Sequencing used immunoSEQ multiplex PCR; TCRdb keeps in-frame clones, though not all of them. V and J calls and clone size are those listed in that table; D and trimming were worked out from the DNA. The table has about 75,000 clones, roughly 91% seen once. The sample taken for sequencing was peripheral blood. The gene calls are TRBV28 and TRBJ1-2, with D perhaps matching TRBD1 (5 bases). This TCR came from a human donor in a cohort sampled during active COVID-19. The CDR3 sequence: CASSPVGGTNYGYTF. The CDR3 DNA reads TGTGCCAGCAGTCCCGTTGGGGGGACTAACTATGGCTACACCTTC.